This TCR beta chain was observed in a study of blood T cells in healthy people across ages. Background on the study: With template switching, about one barcoded beta molecule was captured per two T cells.

Using a J-beta primer mix together with a sample-barcoded 5' primer, a second PCR was run for about 6 to 11 cycles. TCRdb reprocessed the 5' RACE reads via MiXCR and lists one record per CDR3 protein. Seen here are about 780,000 distinct CDR3 sequences, roughly 26% observed once, and the top ten hold over 2.5%. Whenever a sample was processed, at least 7 million PBMCs were isolated. The sample also formed part of further work on T cells of mothers and their children.

The clonotype comes from a boy aged 5-17 years in good health. Sequencing was done on a sample of blood.

CDR3: CASSPTGGRYEQYF. CDR3 nucleotide sequence: TGTGCCAGCAGTCCTACAGGGGGTCGGTACGAGCAGTACTTC. The gene calls are TRBV6-2 or TRBV6-3 and TRBJ2-7; 8 bases map to TRBD1. CDR3 length equals 14 residues. Germline V gives CDR1 MNHEY, CDR2 SVGEGT. V trimming: 5 bases; J trimming: 4 bases; junction bases outside the gene matches: 7.